This TCR beta chain was identified in a study of T cell changes during pregnancy in multiple sclerosis. Generated by immunoSEQ multiplex PCR, the TCRdb table keeps only in-frame clones and is missing some. This repertoire shows fewer than 35,000 clones, about 92% found once; its top ten account for around 0.43%. The TCR was taken from a female donor with multiple sclerosis, enrolled in a pregnancy study. The input for sequencing was CD4+ T cells from peripheral blood mononuclear cells, taken after pregnancy.

CDR3 in DNA: TGTGCCAGCAGTTCACCCATGGGACAGGGATACTATGGCTACACCTTC. This sequence encodes CASSSPMGQGYYGYTF. The V gene is TRBV27, the J gene TRBJ1-2, with 9 bases aligning to TRBD1. This CDR3 comprises 16 residues. Germline V gives CDR1 MNHEY, CDR2 SMNVEV (reference sequence). The trim removed 4 bases at V and 3 bases at J, leaving 9 bases unmatched.